This TCR beta chain was documented in a study of cytomegalovirus exposure and HLA in healthy donors listed by TCRdb under 2017. With regard to the full study: According to an earlier analysis of around 600 of the donors, roughly 180 million T cells yielded over 100 million unique TCR beta sequences and approximately 280 Gb of sequence data. In addition to the first cohort of 666 subjects, a separate validation cohort of some 120 different subjects was used. A later analysis re-examined previously published TCR beta repertoires from 600 to 700 donors and added high-resolution HLA genotyping to investigate patterns of TCR occurrence. Rather than using new phenotypic data, the later analysis identified candidate immune exposures from TCR beta sequences and from how often those sequences occurred across donors. The number of donors typed differed by locus, with about 629-630 for A, B, C, DRB1 and DQB1, around 560 for DQA1, 600 to 610 for DPA1, and under 490 for DPB1. In a later genetic analysis, genome-wide SNP genotypes for about three fifths of the 666 donors were used, and that subset was treated as a discovery cohort. The genetic ancestry cluster associated with self-reported Caucasian donors included 81% of the 398 genotyped donors. An early release covering roughly 640 HLA-typed donors comprised about 320 gigabases of sequencing data and tens of millions of unique TCR sequences. All discovery cohort repertoires had been generated on a single sequencing platform. The study aimed to test whether cataloging public T cell receptors could reveal signatures of past pathogen exposure. An earlier analysis of some 600 of the donors applied high-throughput TCR beta sequencing to assess whether each TCR beta V gene segment acted as functional or pseudogenic. Alongside the repertoire data, information on donor age, sex, ethnicity and CMV serostatus was compiled. Among around 400 genotyped donors of the cohort, an average of roughly 240,000 unique TCR beta nucleotide sequences were sequenced per donor, roughly 20% of them non-productive. Roughly five DR-DQ haplotypes were treated as single units for association and clustering because of strong linkage in the cohort. The T cell repertoires of 666 subjects were profiled by immunosequencing and related to cytomegalovirus serostatus. Class I and class II HLA loci were covered by the typing at four-digit resolution. High-throughput TCR immunosequencing, statistical association of individual TCRs with disease status, and machine learning were combined to predict cytomegalovirus infection status. What the study reported, not specific to this receptor: According to a later analysis, TCR association rates differed among HLA loci, with DRB1 alleles showing the most associated TCRs and HLA-C alleles showing the fewest. Most TCR sequences were observed very rarely across donors, whereas some public TCRs were present in many individuals. For the cohort, immune exposure information was limited to CMV serostatus. Assigning TCR associations to individual alleles was difficult when HLA alleles, especially DR and DQ, strongly co-occurred. Because counts were too low, approximately 15 rarely observed V segments, including chromosome 9 orphons, were excluded from the earlier analysis of 587 of the donors. In the study, about 150 TCR beta chains were listed as associated with cytomegalovirus. Several of the top co-occurrence clusters appeared to be linked to parvovirus B19, influenza, CMV and Epstein-Barr virus, according to a later analysis. In vitro tests confirmed that a few of the cytomegalovirus-associated TCR beta chains recognize cytomegalovirus antigens. Broadly in line with IMGT annotations, most TCR beta V segments showed up in productive rearrangements about 87% or about 30% of the time in an earlier analysis of 587 of the donors. A further reported finding was that TCR beta sequences accurately predicted the HLA-A and HLA-B alleles for most subjects in the first cohort. Compared with equally common non-associated chains, HLA-associated TCR beta chains in a later analysis were more clonally expanded and had lower generation probabilities. In both the original and validation cohorts, the classifier was reported to diagnose cytomegalovirus status with high specificity and sensitivity. Correlated functional status among segregating V segments might reflect linkage disequilibrium, but an unknown experimental factor could not be ruled out. Most CMV-associated TCR beta chains appeared to be HLA-restricted in a later analysis, and the HLA associations seemed to be driven largely by CMV exposure. The presence/absence analyses assumed that sequencing depth was roughly uniform across donors, and that assumption may not be true. Because HLA typing was unavailable for some donors at each locus, only the typed subset was used in association tests. The sequencing pipeline was judged likely to have produced a cluster of highly shared sequence variants as a technical artifact. In a later analysis, 16,951 TCR beta sequences were associated with specific HLA alleles at a false discovery rate of 0.05. In this cohort, only TCR beta chains were sequenced, and detectable features were limited by the absence of alpha or paired-chain data. According to the authors, the approach could potentially be generalized to other disease states and immunological phenotypes. Some IMGT-functional V segments, including TRBV6-2 and TRBV6-3, could not be distinguished by the 87-base-pair reads and were therefore excluded. V-gene and J-gene trimming of TCR beta chains was associated with a missense DCLRE1C variant in a later genetic analysis, and the association was replicated in an independent cohort. Compared with the roughly 720-donor mean, donors in an Asian-associated ancestry cluster had fewer N-insertions in productive TCRs, according to a later genetic analysis.

The method was the immunoSEQ multiplex PCR assay. A mixture of 60 forward primers for TCR Vbeta segments and 13 reverse primers for TCR Jbeta segments was used in the multiplex PCR. The CDR3 region of rearranged TCR beta genes was amplified from genomic DNA by a multiplex PCR assay. Amplified TCR beta libraries were sequenced as 87-base-pair reads on the Illumina HiSeq System. For the original study's pipeline: In a later analysis, 77 million or so unique TCR beta chains were counted across the 500 to 700 repertoires, and around 11 million of these chains were shared by at least two donors. Raw reads were error-corrected and collapsed into unique sequences by a nearest-neighbor algorithm in which closely related sequences were merged to remove PCR and sequencing errors. Alignment of CDR3 sequences to IMGT reference sequences was used to assign V, D and J gene segments. For a sequence to be retained, a match of at least six nucleotides was required to both a V gene segment and a J gene segment. Rearrangements were called productive when the CDR3 lacked stop codons and stayed in frame with V and J; all others were non-productive. CDR3 was defined by IMGT convention, running from the second conserved V-encoded cysteine to the conserved J-encoded phenylalanine. Sequences without an unambiguous match to a single V gene segment were excluded from the earlier analysis of a few hundred of the donors. In an earlier analysis of roughly 600 of the donors, a V segment was called functional when productive rearrangements were above 56.7%, and segregating when the standard deviation between donors exceeded 5%. To diagnose cytomegalovirus status from the catalog of TCR beta chain sequences, a statistical classification framework was built. A later analysis assigned V and J genes by comparing TCR nucleotide sequences with IMGT/GENE-DB human TR gene sequences. A later analysis assigned CDR3 sequences and most-parsimonious VDJ recombination scenarios with the TCRdist pipeline. In a later analysis, every TCR beta chain was defined by the combination of its CDR3 amino acid sequence and its V-gene family, and reads without a unique V-gene family were dropped. To address suspected cross-contamination and a sequencing artifact, a later analysis removed roughly 640 highly shared, low-generation-probability nucleotide sequences. For each public chain, a later analysis derived a clonal expansion index from normalized ranks of inferred template counts within each repertoire. In a later analysis, generation probabilities were computed using a VDJ recombination model fitted to out-of-frame rearrangements, and the results were checked against IGoR. In a later analysis, TCR-TCR, TCR-HLA and TCR-CMV co-occurrence was scored with hypergeometric tests, and a repertoire-size bias correction was applied to TCR pairs. A later analysis estimated false discovery rates by permuting HLA or CMV assignments 20 times. In a later analysis, co-occurring TCRs were grouped with DBSCAN, and TCRdist sequence similarity was added when clustering was performed within HLA-allele-positive subsets. For co-occurrence clustering, repertoires with fewer than 30,000 or more than 120,000 public chains were excluded, along with 4 to 6 repertoires with anomalous nucleotide sharing. The immuneACCESS repertoire file appears here via TCRdb, limited to in-frame rearrangements. These files lack a portion of the clones; in checked studies, under half of the deficit traces to unresolved V genes, and the cause of the others is not known. The DNA gave D and trimming, while V, J and clone size come from that table. This sample comprises roughly 200,000 clones, approximately 86% of them detected only once. The ten largest clones capture around 0.31% of the sample.

A note on this clone: Its antigen is not yet known. Per-base qualities were not stored, and no clone one base away is much larger.

The cohort consisted of hundreds of healthy bone marrow donors. Cohort members were all nominally healthy when sampled, although unrecorded immune exposures were likely present. The donor tested CMV seronegative and was one of the 352 seronegative cohort members. Every donor gave a peripheral blood sample, and the peripheral blood mononuclear cells from that sample were used for TCR beta sequencing. The Qiagen DNeasy Blood Extraction Kit was used to extract genomic DNA from the blood cell samples. Unmatched junction bases come to 1, with V trimmed by 2 bases and J by 5 bases. The cysteine opens and the phenylalanine closes a CDR3 of 13 amino acids. The only DNA kept is the CDR3, 39 bases in frame from the first base. From a lookup of the germline V gene, CDR1 and CDR2 are SGHRS and YFSETQ.

This chain joins TRBV5-1 to TRBJ2-5; TRBD1 agrees with 9 junctional bases. The source of this sequence is a woman in her 30s in good health and CMV-seronegative. Sequenced: PBMCs. The sequence in DNA is TGCGCCAGCAGCTTACAGGGGGCGGAGACCCAGTACTTC. The encoded protein is CASSLQGAETQYF.